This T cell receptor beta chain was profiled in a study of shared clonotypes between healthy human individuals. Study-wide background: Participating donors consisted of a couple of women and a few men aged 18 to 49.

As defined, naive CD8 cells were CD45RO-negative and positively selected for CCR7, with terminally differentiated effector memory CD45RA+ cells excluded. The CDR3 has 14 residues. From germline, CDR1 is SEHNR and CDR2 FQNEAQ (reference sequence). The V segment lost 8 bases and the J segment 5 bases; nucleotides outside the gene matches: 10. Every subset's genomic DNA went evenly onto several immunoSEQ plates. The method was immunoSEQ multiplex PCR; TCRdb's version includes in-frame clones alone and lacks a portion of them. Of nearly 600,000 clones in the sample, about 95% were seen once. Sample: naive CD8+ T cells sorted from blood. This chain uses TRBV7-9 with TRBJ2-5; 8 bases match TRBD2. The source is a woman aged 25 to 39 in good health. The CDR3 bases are TGTGCCAGCGGGAATAGCGGGATGGGGGAGACCCAGTACTTC. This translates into CASGNSGMGETQYF.